Only a few counts were recorded for the clone carrying this T cell receptor beta chain. Trimming shortened V by 6 bases and J by 4 bases, and 10 bases separated the two germline ends. CDR3 length equals 13 residues. The germline V gene has CDR1 MRHNA and CDR2 SNTAGT. This sample is drawn from a study of blood T cell repertoires in COVID-19. In the study overall: From the United States, Italy and Spain came samples of acute and convalescent COVID-19. T cells, B-cell-depleted T cells, or PBMCs supplied cDNA or gDNA.

Authors' processing steps: Estimation of nucleated cell counts relied on the amplification of reference gene primers. This table comes from immunoSEQ multiplex PCR, and its TCRdb copy is limited to in-frame clones, with some not included. For V, J and clone size, that table is used; D and trimming come from the DNA. Of about 410,000 clones in the sample, 70% to 90% were seen once. This clonotype was obtained from a woman in her thirties with active or convalescent COVID-19. The chain combines TRBV6-4 with TRBJ1-5; D perhaps matches TRBD1 (5 bases). The sample comprised peripheral blood. CDR3 region: CASSRDGNQPQHF. The DNA for the CDR3 is TGTGCCAGCAGCAGGGATGGTAATCAGCCCCAGCATTTT.